This TCR beta chain was obtained from a study of cytomegalovirus exposure and HLA in healthy donors. Amplification used 60 Vbeta primers and 13 Jbeta primers. Data came from immunoSEQ multiplex PCR; TCRdb stores just in-frame clones and leaves some out. The repertoire table contains some 110,000 clones. CDR1 is SEHNR and CDR2 is FQNEAQ in the germline V gene (reference sequence). Unmatched junction bases numbered 11, after V lost 2 bases and J lost 7 bases. The CDR3 has 17 amino acids. General study points: By HLA locus, TCR association rates varied in a later analysis, with DRB1 showing the most and HLA-C the fewest. The authors judged a highly shared variant cluster likely a sequencing artifact. In vitro work confirmed that three CMV-associated chains recognize CMV antigens.

Details on this clone: The antigen remains undetermined.

Donors likely had unrecorded immune exposures despite being nominally healthy when sampled. The TCR sequence derives from a man between 40 and 49 years old in good health and CMV-seronegative. The V and J genes are TRBV7-9 and TRBJ1-2, with TRBD1 matching over 12 bases. The sequenced material came from PBMCs. In nucleotides, the CDR3 is TGTGCCAGCAGCTTAAGTGCGGGACAGGGGGCTGATGGTGGCTACACCTTC. Translation: CASSLSAGQGADGGYTF.